This T cell receptor (beta chain) is from a study of T cell repertoires in aging, cancer and after chemotherapy. Peripheral blood genomic DNA, not sorted cells or RNA, was the template. Germline V CDR1 and CDR2: SGHAT, FQNNGV. This CDR3 spans 15 amino acids. V lost 5 bases to trimming and J lost 1 base, with 15 bases between them. By its share, this clonotype is medium-sized. TRB rearrangements spanning V, D and J were amplified using mixed TRB-A/B primers. MiXCR was run by TCRdb on the multiplex PCR reads, yielding one entry per CDR3 protein. The sample lists 450 to 550 distinct CDR3 sequences, under 25% occurring once.

V gene TRBV11-2 combines with J gene TRBJ2-7; a possible D gene is TRBD2 (6 bases). Material for sequencing was blood. This receptor was obtained from a human donor with a blood cancer. The donor label of this sample is uncertain. CDR3 in amino acids: CASSDDNGGSYEQYF. CDR3 in DNA: TGTGCCAGCAGCGATGACAACGGGGGATCCTACGAGCAGTACTTC.